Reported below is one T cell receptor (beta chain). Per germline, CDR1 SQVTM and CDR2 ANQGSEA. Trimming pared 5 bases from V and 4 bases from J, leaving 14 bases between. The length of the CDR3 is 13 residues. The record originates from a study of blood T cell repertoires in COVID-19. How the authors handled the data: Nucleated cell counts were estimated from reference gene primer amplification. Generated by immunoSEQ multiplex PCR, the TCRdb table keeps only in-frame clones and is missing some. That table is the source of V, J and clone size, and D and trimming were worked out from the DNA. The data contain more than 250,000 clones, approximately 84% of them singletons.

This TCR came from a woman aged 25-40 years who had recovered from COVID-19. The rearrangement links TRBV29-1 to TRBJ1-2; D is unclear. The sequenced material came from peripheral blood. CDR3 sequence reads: CSVRGGFFYGYTF. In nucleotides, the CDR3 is TGCAGCGTTCGCGGAGGGTTCTTCTATGGCTACACCTTC.